This entry lists 16 T cell receptor beta chains sequenced from one sample in a study of blood T cell repertoires in COVID-19. Here immunoSEQ multiplex PCR was the method, and the copy in TCRdb shows in-frame clones only, minus some. The sample shows around 250,000 clones, roughly 88% of them seen only once. Sequencing input: PBMCs or T cells enriched from blood (not recorded which). These receptors were obtained from a woman in her thirties or forties with acute COVID-19.

The chain employs TRBV2 and TRBJ1-6, with a weak D call TRBD1 (6 bases). V lost 3 bases to trimming and J lost 8 bases, with 17 bases between them. The CDR3 has 16 amino acids. Germline loops: CDR1 SNHLY, CDR2 FYNNEI. The CDR3 DNA is TGTGCCAGCAGTGAGGGAACAGGGATGGGTGATTCACCCCTCCACTTT. Its translation: CASSEGTGMGDSPLHF.

V and J are TRBV4-3 and TRBJ2-2; D is possibly TRBD2 (5 bases). Germline lookup yields CDR1 LGHNA and CDR2 YSLEER. Trimming took 0 bases from V and 3 from J, leaving 11 bases between them. The CDR3 loop spans 16 amino acids. The CDR3 is CASSQDGSGYTGELFF. The DNA for the CDR3 is TGCGCCAGCAGCCAAGATGGAAGCGGTTACACCGGGGAGCTGTTTTTT.

The chain uses TRBV12-3 or TRBV12-4 and TRBJ1-6; the D gene is possibly TRBD1 (5 bases). V was pared by 5 bases and J by 9 bases, with 11 bases between. This CDR3 region has 13 residues. The chain's CDR3 is CASSPGGGSPLHF. The CDR3, as DNA: TGTGCCAGCAGTCCGGGGGGGGGTTCACCCCTCCACTTT.

The rearrangement joins TRBV5-6 to TRBJ1-5; tentatively, D is TRBD1 (6 bases). CDR1 and CDR2 (germline): SGHDT, YYEEEE. This CDR3 spans 18 amino acids. Between the trimmed V and J ends, which lost 0 bases and 1 base, there was a span of 17 bases. The CDR3 nucleotides are TGTGCCAGCAGCTTGGGGGGGCTTTTGCAGGGGAGCAATCAGCCCCAGCATTTT. It translates to CASSLGGLLQGSNQPQHF.

The chain couples TRBV11-2 to TRBJ1-1; D unresolved. V lost 4 bases and J lost 1, with 13 bases in between. Germline loops: CDR1 SGHAT, CDR2 FQNNGV. This CDR3 has 15 residues. The CDR3 DNA reads TGTGCCAGCAGCTCCGTGTCGCGTGGGAACACTGAAGCTTTCTTT. Translated: CASSSVSRGNTEAFF. The entire variable domain, with the rest obtained from reference TRBV11-2 and TRBJ1-1, is as follows: EAGVAQSPRYKIIEKRQSVAFWCNPISGHATLYWYQQILGQGPKLLIQFQNNGVVDDSQLPKDRFSAERLKGVDSTLKIQPAKLEDSAVYLCASSSVSRGNTEAFFGQGTRLTVV.

The chain couples TRBV24-1 to TRBJ2-1; the match to TRBD2 covers 16 bases. CDR3 size: 20 residues. Germline V gene data show CDR1 as KGHDR and CDR2 as SFDVKD. The trim removed 4 bases at V and 0 bases at J, leaving 8 bases unmatched. CDR3 region: CATSEPGLAGGRSSYNEQFF. The CDR3 coding sequence is TGTGCCACCAGTGAGCCGGGACTAGCGGGAGGGAGGAGCTCCTACAATGAGCAGTTCTTC.

This chain uses TRBV3-1 (or the pseudogene TRBV3-2) with TRBJ2-7; TRBD2 matches at 11 bases. Germline trimming cut 4 bases from V and 6 bases from J; bases unmatched to any gene: 8. Per the germline V gene, CDR1 is LGHDT and CDR2 is YNNKEL (reference sequence). The CDR3 is made up of 15 amino acids. DNA of the CDR3: TGTGCCAGCAGCCCCTTAGCGGGAGGGGGGAGCGAGCAGTACTTC. This gives the protein CASSPLAGGGSEQYF.

CDR3 in amino acids: CSVEGFSKSSYEQYV. CDR3 in DNA: TGCAGCGTTGAAGGTTTCTCGAAGAGCTCCTACGAGCAGTACGTC. V gene TRBV29-1 combines with J gene TRBJ2-7; no clear D gene. The CDR3 length is 15 residues. Germline CDR1 SQVTM, CDR2 ANQGSEA. Deletions cut 1 base from V and 0 bases from J, with 13 bases between.

The chain combines TRBV7-2 with TRBJ1-5; D call uncertain. This CDR3 region has 13 residues. Trimming pared 4 bases from V and 5 bases from J, leaving 9 bases between. The V gene's germline CDR1 is SGHTA and CDR2 FQGNSA. The CDR3 protein is CASSSAVYQPQHF. The CDR3 DNA reads as TGTGCCAGCAGCTCGGCGGTATATCAGCCCCAGCATTTT.

This chain joins TRBV5-4 and TRBJ2-7; TRBD1 matches at 9 bases. CDR3 size: 15 residues. J lost 5 bases, V lost 5 bases, and 11 bases had no gene match. The germline V gene encodes CDR1 SGHNT and CDR2 YYREEE (reference sequence). The CDR3 spells CASRTKGTGMNEQYF. The CDR3 DNA follows: TGTGCCAGCAGGACGAAAGGGACAGGGATGAACGAGCAGTACTTC.

Only one count was recorded for this clone. The chain employs TRBV5-1 and TRBJ1-2; 7 bases map to TRBD1. The CDR3 spans 13 residues. From germline, CDR1 is SGHRS and CDR2 YFSETQ. J gave up 4 bases and V 5 bases, and 5 bases lay outside the gene matches. The chain's CDR3 is CASRVDRIYGYTF. As DNA, the CDR3 is TGCGCCAGCAGGGTGGACAGGATCTATGGCTACACCTTC.

The CDR3: CASSFNGQETQYF. As DNA, the CDR3 is TGTGCCAGCAGTTTTAACGGCCAAGAGACCCAGTACTTC. The rearrangement links TRBV12-3 or TRBV12-4 to TRBJ2-5; D remains unclear. V was pared by 3 bases and J by 1 base, with 6 bases between. The CDR3 loop spans 13 amino acids.

V and J are TRBV6-6 and TRBJ2-1; 8 nucleotides match TRBD2. The CDR3 length is 15 residues. Losses at the gene ends were 2 bases for V and 6 bases for J; bases not matched to a gene: 6. CDR1 MNHNY and CDR2 SVGAGI come from the germline V gene (reference sequence). DNA for the CDR3: TGTGCCAGCAGTTACACGGTAGCGGGAACCAATGAGCAGTTCTTC. This encodes CASSYTVAGTNEQFF.

The chain is built from TRBV28 and TRBJ2-7; 10 bases map to TRBD2. The CDR3 spans 15 residues. V shed 8 bases and J 5 bases; nucleotides not matched to a gene: 12. CDR1 MDHEN and CDR2 SYDVKM come from the germline V gene. Written as DNA, the CDR3 is TGTGCCAGCTCCCCAACTAGCGGGATTATCCACGAGCAGTACGTC. This gives the protein CASSPTSGIIHEQYV.

The gene calls are TRBV18 and TRBJ2-1, with TRBD1 identical over 10 bases. The CDR3 has 15 residues. V gave up 6 bases and J gave up 7 bases; unmatched junction bases: 9. Germline CDR1 is KGHSH and CDR2 is LQKENI. CDR3 DNA sequence: TGTGCCAGCTCTTACGGGACAGGGGCTAGGAATGAGCAGTTCTTC. This encodes CASSYGTGARNEQFF. Filled out from reference TRBV18 and TRBJ2-1, the complete variable domain reads NAGVMQNPRHLVRRRGQEARLRCSPMKGHSHVYWYRQLPEEGLKFMVYLQKENIIDESGMPKERFSAEFPKEGPSILRIQQVVRGDSAAYFCASSYGTGARNEQFFGPGTRLTVL.

The V and J genes are TRBV27 and TRBJ2-1; D is possibly TRBD1 (6 bases). This CDR3 is 16 amino acids long. V lost 9 bases, J lost 0 bases, and 18 bases lay in between. Per germline, CDR1 MNHEY and CDR2 SMNVEV (reference sequence). CDR3 sequence reads: CASAPDQGSSYNEQFF. CDR3 bases: TGTGCCAGTGCCCCGGACCAGGGGAGCTCCTACAATGAGCAGTTCTTC.